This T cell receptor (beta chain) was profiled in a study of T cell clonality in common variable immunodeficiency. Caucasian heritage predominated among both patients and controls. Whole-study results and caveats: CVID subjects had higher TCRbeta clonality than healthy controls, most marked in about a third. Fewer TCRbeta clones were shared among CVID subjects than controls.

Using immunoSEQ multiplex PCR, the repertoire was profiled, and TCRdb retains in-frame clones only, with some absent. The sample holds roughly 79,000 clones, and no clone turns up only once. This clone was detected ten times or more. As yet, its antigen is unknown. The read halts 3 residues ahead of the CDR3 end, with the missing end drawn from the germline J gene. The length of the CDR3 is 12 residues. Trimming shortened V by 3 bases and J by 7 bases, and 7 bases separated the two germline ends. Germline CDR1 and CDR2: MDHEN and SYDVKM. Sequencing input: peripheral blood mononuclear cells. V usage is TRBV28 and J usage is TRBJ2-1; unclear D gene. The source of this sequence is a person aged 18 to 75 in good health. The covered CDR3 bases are TGTGCCAGCAGTTTTCCCGGGAATGAG. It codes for CASSFPGNE. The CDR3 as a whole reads CASSFPGNEQFF. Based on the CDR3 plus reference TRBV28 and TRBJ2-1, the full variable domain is DVKVTQSSRYLVKRTGEKVFLECVQDMDHENMFWYRQDPGLGLRLIYFSYDVKMKEKGDIPEGYSVSREKKERFSLILESASTNQTSMYLCASSFPGNEQFFGPGTRLTVL.